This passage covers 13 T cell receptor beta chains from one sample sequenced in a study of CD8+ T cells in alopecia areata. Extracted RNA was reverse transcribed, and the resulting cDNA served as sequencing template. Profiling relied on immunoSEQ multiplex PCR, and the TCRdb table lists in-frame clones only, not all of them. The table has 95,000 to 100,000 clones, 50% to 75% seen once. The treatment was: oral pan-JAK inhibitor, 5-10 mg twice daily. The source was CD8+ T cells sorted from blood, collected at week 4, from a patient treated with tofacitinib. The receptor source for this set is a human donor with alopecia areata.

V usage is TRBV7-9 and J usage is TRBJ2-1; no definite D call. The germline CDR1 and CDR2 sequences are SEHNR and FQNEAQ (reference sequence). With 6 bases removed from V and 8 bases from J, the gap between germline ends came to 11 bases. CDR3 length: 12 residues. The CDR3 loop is CASRDPFDEQFF. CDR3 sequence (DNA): TGTGCCAGCAGGGATCCGTTTGATGAGCAGTTCTTC.

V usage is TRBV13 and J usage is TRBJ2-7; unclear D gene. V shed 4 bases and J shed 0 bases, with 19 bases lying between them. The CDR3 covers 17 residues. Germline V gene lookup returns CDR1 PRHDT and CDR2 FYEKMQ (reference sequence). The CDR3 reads CASSSPGGALSSYEQYF. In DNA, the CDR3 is TGTGCCAGCAGCTCCCCCGGCGGCGCATTGAGCTCCTACGAGCAGTACTTC.

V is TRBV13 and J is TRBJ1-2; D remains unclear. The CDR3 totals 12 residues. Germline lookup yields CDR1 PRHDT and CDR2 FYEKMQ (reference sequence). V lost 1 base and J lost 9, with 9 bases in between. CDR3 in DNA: TGTGCCAGCAGCTTAGAGTCCGATCGCTACACCTTC. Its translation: CASSLESDRYTF.

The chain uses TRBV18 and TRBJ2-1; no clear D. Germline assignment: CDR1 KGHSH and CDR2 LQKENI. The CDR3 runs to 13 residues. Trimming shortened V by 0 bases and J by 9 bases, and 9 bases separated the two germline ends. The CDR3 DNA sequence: TGTGCCAGCTCACCACCGGGGTCGGCTGAGCAGTTCTTC. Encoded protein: CASSPPGSAEQFF.

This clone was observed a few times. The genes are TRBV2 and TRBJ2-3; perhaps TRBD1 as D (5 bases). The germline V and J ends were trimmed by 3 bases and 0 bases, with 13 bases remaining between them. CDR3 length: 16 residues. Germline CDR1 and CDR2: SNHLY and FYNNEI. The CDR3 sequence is CASSESAGWSTDTQYF. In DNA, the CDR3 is TGTGCCAGCAGTGAGTCCGCAGGGTGGAGCACAGATACGCAGTATTTT.

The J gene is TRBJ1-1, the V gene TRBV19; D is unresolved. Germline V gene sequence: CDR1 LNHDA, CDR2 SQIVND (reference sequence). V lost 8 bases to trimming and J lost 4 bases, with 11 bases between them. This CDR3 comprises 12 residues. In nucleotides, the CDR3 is TGTGCCAGTGGAACTGGCGGCACTGAAGCTTTCTTT. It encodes CASGTGGTEAFF.

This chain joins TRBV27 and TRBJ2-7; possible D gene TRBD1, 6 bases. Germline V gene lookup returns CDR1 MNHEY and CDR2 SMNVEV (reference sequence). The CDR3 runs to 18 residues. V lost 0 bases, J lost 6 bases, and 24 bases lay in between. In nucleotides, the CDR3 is TGTGCCAGCAGTTTATCTCTAGTTTGGTACAGGGATGTTGGCGAGCAGTACTTC. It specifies CASSLSLVWYRDVGEQYF.

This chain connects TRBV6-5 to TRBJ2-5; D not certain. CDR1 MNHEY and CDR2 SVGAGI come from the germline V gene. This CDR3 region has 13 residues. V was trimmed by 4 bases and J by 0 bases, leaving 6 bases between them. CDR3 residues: CASSSANQETQYF. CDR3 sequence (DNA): TGTGCCAGCAGTTCGGCTAACCAAGAGACCCAGTACTTC.

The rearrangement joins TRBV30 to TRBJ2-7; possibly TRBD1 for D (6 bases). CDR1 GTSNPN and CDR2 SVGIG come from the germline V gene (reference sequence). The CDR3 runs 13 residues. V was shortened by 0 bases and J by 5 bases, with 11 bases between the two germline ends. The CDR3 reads CAWSVGDIDEQYF. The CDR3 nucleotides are TGTGCCTGGAGTGTGGGGGACATCGACGAGCAGTACTTC.

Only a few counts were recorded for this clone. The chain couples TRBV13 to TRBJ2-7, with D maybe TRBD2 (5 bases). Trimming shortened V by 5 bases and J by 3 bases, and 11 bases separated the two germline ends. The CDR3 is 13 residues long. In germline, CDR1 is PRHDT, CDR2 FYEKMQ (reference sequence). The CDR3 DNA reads TGTGCCAGCAGCACGGGGTATAGCTACGAGCAGTACTTC. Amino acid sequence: CASSTGYSYEQYF.

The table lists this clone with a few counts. CDR3 loop: CASSDLNTGELFF. The CDR3 coding sequence is TGTGCCAGCAGTGACTTGAACACCGGGGAGCTGTTTTTT. The V gene is TRBV6-4, the J gene TRBJ2-2; D uncertain. The germline V and J ends were trimmed by 1 base and 1 base, with 1 base remaining between them. The CDR3 consists of 13 residues. CDR1 and CDR2 from the germline V gene are MRHNA and SNTAGT.

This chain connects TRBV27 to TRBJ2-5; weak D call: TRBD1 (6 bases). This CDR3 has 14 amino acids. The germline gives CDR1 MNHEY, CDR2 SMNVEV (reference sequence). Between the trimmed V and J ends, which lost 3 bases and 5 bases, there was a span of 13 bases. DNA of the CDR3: TGTGCCAGCAGTTTTACAGGGTCCGGGGAGACCCAGTACTTC. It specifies CASSFTGSGETQYF.

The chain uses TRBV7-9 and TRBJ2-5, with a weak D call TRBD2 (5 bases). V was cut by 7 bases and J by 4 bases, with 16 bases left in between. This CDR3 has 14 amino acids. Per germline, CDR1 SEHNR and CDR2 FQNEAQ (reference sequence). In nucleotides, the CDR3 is TGTGCCAGCAACCCGTCGGAGGAGGCAGAGACCCAGTACTTC. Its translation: CASNPSEEAETQYF.